This T cell receptor (beta chain) was captured by sequencing in a study of human T cells and chemical hapten exposure. Study-level information: Sensitization used 2% DPC on about 2 cm by about 2 cm upper inner arm skin. Findings and caveats of the study: Donor immune responses may differ from healthy people's, since all donors had alopecia.

As to time point: patch test 1, 2 weeks after DPC sensitization. The treatment denotes: therapeutic diphenylcyclopropenone sensitization with weekly scalp DPC. Total RNA came from unfractionated whole blood. TCRdb reprocessed the RACE reads with MiXCR, giving one entry per CDR3 protein. The sample lists approximately 34,000 distinct CDR3 sequences; 5% to 7% were seen once. Turning to this clonotype: Its antigen is not identified.

This clonotype was obtained from a woman younger than 45 with alopecia areata. Some clones in this sample may be carry-over from other donors' samples. Material: whole blood, obtained in connection with sensitization to the hapten diphenylcyclopropenone (DPC).

The CDR3 DNA follows: TGTGCCAGCAGCTTAGAACAGGGGGCATATACGCAGTATTTT. The encoded protein is CASSLEQGAYTQYF. The rearrangement links TRBV7-2 to TRBJ2-3; 9 nucleotides agree with TRBD1. V lost 1 base, J lost 7 bases, and 3 bases stayed unmatched. In germline, CDR1 is SGHTA, CDR2 FQGNSA. The CDR3 runs 14 residues.